This T cell receptor beta chain was identified in a study of OX40 agonist ivuxolimab in advanced cancers. Study-wide results and limits: Clonal expansion by week 6 occurred in CD4+ and CD8+ blood T cells (at 0.1 to 3.0 mg/kg). The study found among the lowest clonal expansion in partial responders at 0.1-3.0 mg/kg.

Repertoires were generated with immunoSEQ multiplex PCR, while TCRdb's copy carries only in-frame clones and drops some. The table lists around 100,000 clones, roughly 90% of them singletons. This clone was recorded a few times. Antigen specificity is unknown. The CDR3 has 12 residues. Germline values: CDR1 SGHDT, CDR2 YYEEEE. V lost 4 bases and J 4 bases, leaving 8 bases between the germline ends. The chain recombines TRBV5-6 with TRBJ1-1, with a tentative D call TRBD1 (6 bases). This sequence originates from an adult with an advanced solid tumor such as melanoma, head and neck, liver or kidney cancer. Here the sequenced sample was CD4+ or CD8+ T cells sorted from blood, taken in a trial of the OX40 agonist ivuxolimab. The CDR3, as DNA: TGTGCCAGCAGCCGGACAGCCACTGAAGCTTTCTTT. Protein sequence: CASSRTATEAFF.